Listed here are 15 T cell receptor beta chains from one sample, sequenced in a study of blood T cell repertoires in COVID-19. Data came from immunoSEQ multiplex PCR; TCRdb stores just in-frame clones and leaves some out. This sample has 150,000 or so clones, with 84% found just once. The sample was PBMCs or T cells enriched from blood (not recorded which). Receptor source: a woman between 50 and 59 years old who had recovered from COVID-19.

V and J are TRBV5-8 and TRBJ1-5, with D perhaps TRBD1 (5 bases). From germline, CDR1 is SGHTS and CDR2 YDEGEE. The V end lost 3 bases, the J end lost 0 bases, and 10 bases lay between the germline ends. CDR3 length equals 15 residues. The CDR3 coding sequence is TGTGCCAGCAGCTCCCAGGGTTATAGCAATCAGCCCCAGCATTTT. As protein: CASSSQGYSNQPQHF.

V usage is TRBV18 and J usage is TRBJ2-7, with D perhaps TRBD2 (5 bases). CDR3 size: 14 residues. Germline V gene data show CDR1 as KGHSH and CDR2 as LQKENI. Trimming removed 4 bases at V and 4 bases at J, with 14 bases between. In DNA form, the CDR3 reads TGTGCCAGCTCACAACTAGTTTCGCCGTACGAGCAGTACTTC. Encoded protein: CASSQLVSPYEQYF.

The CDR3 bases are TGTGCCAGCAAAGCTCCGGGACAGGTAATGGGCGCACACACTGAAGCTTTCTTT. This sequence encodes CASKAPGQVMGAHTEAFF. V usage is TRBV28 and J usage is TRBJ1-1, with 8 positions matching TRBD1. Germline lookup yields CDR1 MDHEN and CDR2 SYDVKM. V trimming: 7 bases; J trimming: 3 bases; junction bases outside the gene matches: 19. CDR3 length: 18 residues.

DNA of the CDR3: TGTGCCAGTAGTATTGGAGGACTCTCCTACAATGAGCAGTTCTTC. It yields the protein CASSIGGLSYNEQFF. The chain uses TRBV19 and TRBJ2-1; D perhaps matches TRBD2 (5 bases). Trimming took off 3 bases at V and 0 bases at J, with 9 bases between the two ends. The CDR3 sequence is 15 residues long. The germline gives CDR1 LNHDA, CDR2 SQIVND (reference sequence).

This rearrangement joins TRBV7-2 to TRBJ2-7; 8 positions agree with TRBD2. This CDR3 spans 14 amino acids. CDR1 is SGHTA, CDR2 FQGNSA, per germline. V was pared by 5 bases and J by 2 bases, with 5 bases of the junction left unmatched. This CDR3 is CASSRGGRAYEQYF. The DNA for the CDR3 is TGTGCCAGCAGCCGGGGGGGTCGGGCCTACGAGCAGTACTTC. The entire variable domain, with the rest obtained from reference TRBV7-2 and TRBJ2-7, is as follows: GAGVSQSPSNKVTEKGKDVELRCDPISGHTALYWYRQSLGQGLEFLIYFQGNSAPDKSGLPSDRFSAERTGGSVSTLTIQRTQQEDSAVYLCASSRGGRAYEQYFGPGTRLTVT.

V gene TRBV5-1 combines with J gene TRBJ1-4; D is undetermined. Germline V CDR1 and CDR2: SGHRS, YFSETQ. Trimming stripped 7 bases from V and 8 bases from J, with 15 bases between. CDR3 length: 13 amino acids. The CDR3 DNA reads TGCGCCAGCGCGGCGCTCTCGGGGGAAAAACTGTTTTTT. The encoded protein is CASAALSGEKLFF. The whole variable domain, remainder taken from reference TRBV5-1 and TRBJ1-4, is KAGVTQTPRYLIKTRGQQVTLSCSPISGHRSVSWYQQTPGQGLQFLFEYFSETQRNKGNFPGRFSGRQFSNSRSEMNVSTLELGDSALYLCASAALSGEKLFFGSGTQLSVL.

CDR3 DNA sequence: TGTGCCACCCTGGCGGCAGGGACTTACACCGGGGAGCTGTTTTTT. It specifies CATLAAGTYTGELFF. This chain links TRBV28 with TRBJ2-2; possibly TRBD2 for D (6 bases). V shed 10 bases and J shed 3 bases, with 18 bases lying between them. The germline V gene has CDR1 MDHEN and CDR2 SYDVKM. The CDR3 covers 15 residues. Based on the CDR3 plus reference TRBV28 and TRBJ2-2, the full variable domain is DVKVTQSSRYLVKRTGEKVFLECVQDMDHENMFWYRQDPGLGLRLIYFSYDVKMKEKGDIPEGYSVSREKKERFSLILESASTNQTSMYLCATLAAGTYTGELFFGEGSRLTVL.

The V call is TRBV2, the J call TRBJ2-3; TRBD2 matches 7 bases. Germline assignment: CDR1 SNHLY and CDR2 FYNNEI. The CDR3 runs to 16 residues. V lost 6 bases, J lost 1 base, and 10 bases stayed unmatched. This CDR3 is CASRVLLATRTDTQYF. The CDR3 DNA reads as TGTGCCAGCAGGGTCCTACTAGCGACTCGCACAGATACGCAGTATTTT.

Here the CDR3 DNA reads TGTGCCAGCAGCTTTTCCAGGCTCGGTGGCTACACCTTC. Translating gives CASSFSRLGGYTF. The V gene is TRBV13, the J gene TRBJ1-2; D unclear. Germline assignment: CDR1 PRHDT and CDR2 FYEKMQ (reference sequence). The CDR3 is made up of 13 amino acids. The V gene lost 3 bases and the J gene lost 7 bases, with 12 bases spanning the gap.

The rearrangement joins TRBV5-4 to TRBJ2-1, with 9 bases aligning to TRBD2. Germline CDR1 reads SGHNT; CDR2 reads YYREEE (reference sequence). The CDR3 totals 16 residues. The junction had 13 bases not matched to a gene; V was cut back by 4 bases and J by 8 bases. The CDR3 sequence: CASSLEAGGAWDEQFF. The CDR3 DNA sequence: TGTGCCAGCAGCCTGGAGGCGGGGGGGGCCTGGGATGAGCAGTTCTTC.

The rearrangement uses TRBV28 and TRBJ1-6, with 7 bases matching TRBD1. The germline V gene has CDR1 MDHEN and CDR2 SYDVKM. V lost 8 bases to trimming and J lost 9 bases; unmatched junction nucleotides: 10. The CDR3 extends over 14 amino acids. CDR3: CASRLRQGVSPLHF. In DNA form, the CDR3 reads TGTGCCAGCCGATTGAGACAGGGAGTTTCACCCCTCCACTTT.

This chain uses TRBV2 with TRBJ2-7; weak D call: TRBD2 (6 bases). The length of the CDR3 is 13 residues. Per germline, CDR1 SNHLY and CDR2 FYNNEI. Trimming left V 6 bases short and J 3 bases short, with 12 bases between. The CDR3 DNA reads as TGTGCCAGCAGCGGAGGGTTCGGCTACGAGCAGTACTTC. This gives the protein CASSGGFGYEQYF.

J is TRBJ2-1 and V is TRBV18; 7 positions match TRBD1. This CDR3 has 14 amino acids. The germline CDR1 and CDR2 sequences are KGHSH and LQKENI. J lost 8 bases, V lost 2 bases, and 6 bases had no gene match. The CDR3 loop reads CASSPSRGKYEQFF. CDR3 bases: TGTGCCAGCTCACCATCCAGGGGGAAGTATGAGCAGTTCTTC.

The count of this clone is one. At one end the junction does not follow the germline gene, possibly because of a read error. J is TRBJ2-5 and V is TRBV28; 8 bases align to TRBD2. Germline CDR1 MDHEN, CDR2 SYDVKM. This CDR3 region has 13 residues. CDR3 nucleotides: TGTGCCACGCACACTACGGGGACTAGAGGTCCCAACTTC. Translated, it gives CATHTTGTRGPNF.

The chain joins TRBV18 to TRBJ2-7, with D maybe TRBD2 (5 bases). Germline CDR1 KGHSH, CDR2 LQKENI. The CDR3 is made up of 13 amino acids. Trimming took off 8 bases at V and 3 bases at J, with 14 bases between the two ends. CDR3 nucleotides: TGTGCCAGCGGGATGCAGCGGAGCTACGAGCAGTACTTC. It encodes CASGMQRSYEQYF.